This record covers a single T cell receptor beta chain. This clonotype appeared a few times. Its recognized antigen is unknown. Base-call qualities are not available, and no considerably larger clone is one nucleotide away. This specimen belongs to a study of identical twins (dated by TCRdb to 2016 to 2017). Background for the entire study: To test whether fetal clonotypes persist, this study deep-sequenced TCR alpha and beta repertoires from monozygotic twins, from unrelated adults of various ages, and from cord blood. To rule out contamination, the twin experiments were replicated at different times with different library preparation protocols.

Study-wide conclusions, independent of this receptor: Excess twin sharing in beta out-of-frame sequences was weaker because fewer shared sequences lowered the signal-to-noise ratio. Zero-insertion analyses could be partly confounded by invariant T cells such as MAIT and iNKT, though diverse VJ usage argued against such confounding for most clonotypes. Because the same donors could not be followed over many years, the conclusions relied on cross-sectional statistical analysis. Compared with coincidental sharing between unrelated individuals, out-of-frame TCR alpha sequences shared between twins showed an excess of sequences with low generation probability. In monozygotic twins, out-of-frame TCR alpha sharing was systematically underestimated by recombination models, although the models agreed with sharing between unrelated individuals. Abundant cord blood beta clonotypes had fewer insertions, young adult naive repertoires showed a similar but weaker trend, and memory repertoires showed no such trend.

The CDR3 runs 15 residues from the cysteine to the phenylalanine. Left in the record is the CDR3 DNA by itself, 45 bases read in frame from the first base. CDR1 and CDR2 (SGHRS, YFSETQ) derive from the germline V gene. Trimming at the junction amounts to 0 bases on V and 4 bases on J, and the germline ends lie 11 bases apart. Only healthy Caucasian donors were included. The twin cohort consisted of three pairs of female monozygotic twins, all aged roughly 18 to 29 years. Peripheral blood mononuclear cells were the source from which RNA for the TCR libraries was isolated. Library creation used 5' RACE. TCRdb shows the sequencer as Illumina HiSeq 2000. Template switching introduced a universal primer binding site; the final cDNA contained a unique molecular identifier, enabling accurate counting of TCR cDNA molecules. Specific primers in the conserved constant-segment region were used to synthesize first-strand cDNA for the TCR alpha and beta chains. To control for contamination, every cDNA library carried two barcodes: a SMART-Mk sample barcode plus Illumina barcodes. TruSeq adapter sequences and Illumina sample barcodes were added in two successive PCR steps. TCR alpha and beta cDNA libraries were sequenced on the Illumina HiSeq platform with custom primers. The authors' pipeline ran thus. MiGEC was used to process raw reads and extract unique molecular identifiers, and MiXCR was used to find CDR3 positions. For each individual, recombination models were inferred using an EM algorithm with the repgenHMM and IGoR tools. Shared clonotypes were analyzed with the tcR package in R, and sharing was normalized by the product of cloneset sizes. Out-of-frame nonproductive sequences were analyzed to study raw recombination free of thymic and clonal selection effects. TCRdb trimmed public reads at Q25 via fastp, called clones via MiXCR and kept in-frame beta chains. A single entry per CDR3 protein holds the most common genes and DNA from its merged rows. The authors' filters were not applied to this entry. The sample contains approximately 600,000 distinct CDR3 sequences, 9.6% of them found a single time. The ten most abundant clones make up 2.5% to 3.5% of the sample.

These same data were also listed under a study on yellow fever vaccine responses in identical twins. That second publication adds: The T cell response to vaccination in identical twins was reported by the authors to appear partly convergent and partly personalized. Focusing on identical twins, the study followed the T cell clones that responded to the vaccine, and did so with precision.

This TCR derives from a woman aged 18-35 years in good health. The specimen was PBMCs. Recombination linked TRBV5-1 to TRBJ2-1, with the D gene tentatively TRBD1 or TRBD2, based on 5 matching bases in each. The base sequence is TGCGCCAGCAGCTTGGCCGGGGACGAATACAATGAGCAGTTCTTC. This gives the protein CASSLAGDEYNEQFF.